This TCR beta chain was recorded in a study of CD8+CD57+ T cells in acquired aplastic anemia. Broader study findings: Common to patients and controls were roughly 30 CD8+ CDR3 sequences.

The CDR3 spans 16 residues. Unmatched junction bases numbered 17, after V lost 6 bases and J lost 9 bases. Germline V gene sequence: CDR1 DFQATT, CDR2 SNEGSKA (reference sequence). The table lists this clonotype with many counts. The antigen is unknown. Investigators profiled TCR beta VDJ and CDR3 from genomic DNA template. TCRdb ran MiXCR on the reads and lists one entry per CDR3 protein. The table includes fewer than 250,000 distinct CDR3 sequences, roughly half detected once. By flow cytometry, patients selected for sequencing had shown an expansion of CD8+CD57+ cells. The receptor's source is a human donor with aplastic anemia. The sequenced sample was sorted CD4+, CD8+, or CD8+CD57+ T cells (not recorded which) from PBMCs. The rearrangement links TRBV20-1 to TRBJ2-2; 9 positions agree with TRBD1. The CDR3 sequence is CSARKGTGFVLRELFF. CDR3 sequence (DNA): TGCAGTGCCCGGAAGGGGACAGGGTTTGTTCTCCGGGAGCTGTTTTTT.